Listed here are 4 T cell receptor beta chains from one sample, sequenced in a study of cytomegalovirus exposure and HLA in healthy donors listed by TCRdb under 2017. The library was obtained by the immunoSEQ multiplex PCR assay. A mixture of 60 forward primers for TCR Vbeta segments and 13 reverse primers for TCR Jbeta segments was used in the multiplex PCR. TCRdb obtained this table from immuneACCESS and retained in-frame rearrangements with V and J assigned. These tables miss some clones; where compared with another copy, unresolved V genes account for less than half of the shortfall, and the remainder is unexplained. The sample's table lists a count of fewer than 85,000 clones. Around 15% of the sample is held by the ten biggest clonotypes. The specimen sequenced was PBMCs. The receptors were gathered from a man in his fifties or sixties in good health and CMV-seropositive.

The V gene is TRBV7-2, the J gene TRBJ1-1, with TRBD1 identical over 7 bases. The J segment lost 6 bases and the V segment lost 1 base, leaving 14 bases of the junction unmatched. The CDR3 spans 17 residues. Germline V gene lookup returns CDR1 SGHTA and CDR2 FQGNSA. The CDR3 DNA reads as TGTGCCAGCAGCTTAGAGGCCAGGGGGTTTGTCGGCGCTGAAGCTTTCTTT. This encodes CASSLEARGFVGAEAFF.

The chain has TRBV7-9 and TRBJ1-5; 8 bases align to TRBD1. CDR3 length: 16 amino acids. V lost 5 bases to trimming and J lost 4 bases; unmatched junction nucleotides: 10. Germline CDR1 SEHNR, CDR2 FQNEAQ (reference sequence). The CDR3 DNA reads TGTGCCAGCAGCCCGCAGGGGTGGGACAGGAATCAGCCCCAGCATTTT. It encodes CASSPQGWDRNQPQHF.

The rearrangement links TRBV5-1 to TRBJ2-7; TRBD1 matches at 9 bases. Germline assignment: CDR1 SGHRS and CDR2 YFSETQ. V was pared by 2 bases and J by 6 bases, with 9 bases of the junction left unmatched. This CDR3 comprises 15 residues. CDR3 coding DNA: TGCGCCAGCAGCTTAGGGCGGGACAGGGTACGCGAGCAGTACTTC. Translating gives CASSLGRDRVREQYF.

This chain connects TRBV29-1 to TRBJ1-1, with D hard to call. Germline V gives CDR1 SQVTM, CDR2 ANQGSEA. The CDR3 extends over 13 amino acids. Between the trimmed V and J ends, which lost 3 bases and 4 bases, there was a span of 12 bases. DNA for the CDR3: TGCAGCGTTGATTTCGGGGTGGGCACTGAAGCTTTCTTT. This gives the protein CSVDFGVGTEAFF.